The rows below give T cell receptor beta chains drawn from one sample of a study of blood T cells in healthy people across ages. TCRdb fed the 5' RACE reads into MiXCR, producing one record per CDR3 protein. Of 650,000 to 1,000,000 distinct CDR3 sequences listed, under 40% are singletons. The sequenced material came from blood. These receptors came from a man in his late teens or twenties in good health. Each CDR3 is given with its conserved first and last residue. Each record gives: D gene, J gene, clone size, V gene, CDR3 DNA, CDR3 protein. The D gene is left open where the match is weak. Some rows mark clone size as missing; the rest say once, few, many or name a class of expanded clone.

. TRBJ1-5 few TRBV20-1 TGCAGTGCTAGAGATGACACCTACGGGAGGCCCCAGCATTTT CSARDDTYGRPQHF
. TRBJ1-5 . TRBV3-1 TGTGCCAGCAGCCAAGGGGCCGCAGGCCAGCCCCAGCATTTT CASSQGAAGQPQHF
. TRBJ2-7 . TRBV6-5 TGTGCCAGCAGTTCCGCAGCGGGCTACGAGCAGTACTTC CASSSAAGYEQYF
. TRBJ2-5 . TRBV20-1 TGCAGTGCTAGAGAAGACCCTGTGGGGACCCAGTACTTC CSAREDPVGTQYF
TRBD1 TRBJ2-5 many TRBV7-8 TGTGCCAGCAGCTTAAGGGACAGGAGAGAGACCCAGTACTTC CASSLRDRRETQYF
TRBD1 TRBJ1-2 . TRBV12-3/TRBV12-4 TGTGCCAGCAGTCCGACAGGGGTCGCGGCTGGCTACACCTTC CASSPTGVAAGYTF
. TRBJ1-1 . TRBV29-1 TGCAGCGTTGAAGGAAGGACCATCGGAGCTTTCTTT CSVEGRTIGAFF
TRBD1 TRBJ2-4 many TRBV12-3/TRBV12-4 TGTGCCAGCAGTTTAATGTGGGGGACAGGGGAGGTCTTAAACATTCAGTACTTC CASSLMWGTGEVLNIQYF
. TRBJ1-4 . TRBV12-3/TRBV12-4 TGTGCCAGCAGTCAGAGCGCCCTCGCTAATGAAAAACTGTTTTTT CASSQSALANEKLFF
. TRBJ2-7 . TRBV6-2/TRBV6-3 TGTGCCAGCAGCTATGACAGGGAGGGAGGCTACGAGCAGTACTTC CASSYDREGGYEQYF
TRBD1 TRBJ1-4 few TRBV4-1 TGCGCCAGCAGCCCAAGTCAGCGACAGGGGCAGGAGGAAAAACTGTTTTTT CASSPSQRQGQEEKLFF
TRBD1 TRBJ2-3 many TRBV20-1 TGCAGTGCTAGAGAGGACGGGACAGGGCCCCCAGATACGCAGTATTTT CSAREDGTGPPDTQYF
. TRBJ1-5 few TRBV5-5 TGTGCCAGCAGCTTGGGTTGGGCGGTCAATCAGCCCCAGCATTTT CASSLGWAVNQPQHF
. TRBJ1-5 few TRBV2 TGTGCCAGCACTCCGGGGGACAATCAGCCCCAGCATTTT CASTPGDNQPQHF
. TRBJ2-5 . TRBV9 TGTGCCAGCAGCGTAGTGGGTCCAAATGAGCAGTACTTC CASSVVGPNEQYF
. TRBJ2-7 many TRBV25-1 TGTGCCAGCAGTGAATGGGCCCGTTCCTACGAGCAGTACTTC CASSEWARSYEQYF
TRBD1 TRBJ1-1 . TRBV20-1 TGCAGTGCTAAGGAGACAGGGTTCGGCACTGAAGCTTTCTTT CSAKETGFGTEAFF
TRBD2 TRBJ2-5 many TRBV20-1 TGCAGTGCTAGTCTAGCGGGGGCAGAGACCCAGTACTTC CSASLAGAETQYF
TRBD2 TRBJ2-3 once TRBV20-1 TGCAGTGCTAGTGATGGGAGGGGAGCAGATACGCAGTATTTT CSASDGRGADTQYF
. TRBJ1-2 . TRBV19 TGTGCCAGTTGGGGACCGCATGGCTACACCTTC CASWGPHGYTF